The present entry profiles one TCR beta chain with its context. This specimen belongs to a study of shared clonotypes between healthy human individuals. V lost 3 bases and J 5 bases, leaving 16 bases between the germline ends. The CDR3 length is 15 residues. The germline V gene encodes CDR1 SSHAT and CDR2 FNYEAQ (reference sequence). Replicate PCRs for unsorted PBMC used around 270 ng DNA (approximately 31,000 T cell genomes). This table comes from immunoSEQ multiplex PCR, and its TCRdb copy is limited to in-frame clones, with some not included. The sample lists fewer than 700,000 clones; around 81% were seen once. All donors were Caucasian adults living in Nashville, Tennessee.

This sequence joins TRBV7-7 and TRBJ2-5, with D possibly being TRBD1 or TRBD2 (5 bases each). The TCR originated in a middle-aged woman in good health. Some clones in this sample may be carry-over from other donors' samples. Sequencing was done on a sample of PBMCs. The CDR3 DNA is TGTGCCAGCAGCTTGGGACCCAACGAGGGGGAGACCCAGTACTTC. It codes for CASSLGPNEGETQYF.